Listed below are T cell receptor beta chains from one sample, sequenced in a study of T cell responses to AZD1222 COVID-19 vaccine. Assay used: immunoSEQ multiplex PCR; TCRdb lists only in-frame clones, some missing. The sample has some 150,000 clones; over 85% are singletons. The source material was peripheral blood, sampled 28 days after the second AZD1222 dose. The source of these receptors is an adult who received the AZD1222 COVID-19 vaccine. The CDR3 runs from the conserved cysteine through the conserved F or W. Each record gives: D gene, J gene, V gene, clone size, CDR3 protein, CDR3 DNA. A D gene is named only where the DNA matches it firmly. A row's size may be missing; if present it is once, few, many or a size class.

d_call: .; j_call: TRBJ1-5; v_call: TRBV28; clone_size: .; cdr3_aa: CASRSRFNHQPQHF; cdr3_nt: TGTGCCAGCAGGTCGAGATTCAACCATCAGCCCCAGCATTTT
d_call: .; j_call: TRBJ1-1; v_call: TRBV18; clone_size: .; cdr3_aa: CASSPPGSSTMNTEAFF; cdr3_nt: TGTGCCAGCTCACCACCGGGCAGTTCGACTATGAACACTGAAGCTTTCTTT
d_call: TRBD1; j_call: TRBJ1-1; v_call: TRBV7-2; clone_size: .; cdr3_aa: CASSLMTGGRDTEAFF; cdr3_nt: TGTGCCAGCAGCTTAATGACAGGGGGGCGGGACACTGAAGCTTTCTTT
d_call: .; j_call: TRBJ1-5; v_call: TRBV28; clone_size: .; cdr3_aa: CASSFPLLNQPQHF; cdr3_nt: TGTGCCAGCAGTTTCCCCCTTTTAAATCAGCCCCAGCATTTT
d_call: .; j_call: TRBJ1-3; v_call: TRBV30; clone_size: .; cdr3_aa: CAWTFESGNTIYF; cdr3_nt: TGTGCCTGGACCTTCGAATCTGGAAACACCATATATTTT
d_call: TRBD2; j_call: TRBJ2-7; v_call: TRBV5-5; clone_size: .; cdr3_aa: CASSLISGGEGFNYEQYF; cdr3_nt: TGTGCCAGCAGCTTGATCTCGGGAGGGGAGGGTTTTAACTACGAGCAGTACTTC
d_call: .; j_call: TRBJ1-4; v_call: TRBV7-9; clone_size: .; cdr3_aa: CASSYPMGTVNEKLFF; cdr3_nt: TGTGCCAGCAGCTATCCAATGGGAACAGTTAATGAAAAACTGTTTTTT
d_call: .; j_call: TRBJ2-4; v_call: TRBV20-1; clone_size: .; cdr3_aa: CSASLGRIQYF; cdr3_nt: TGCAGTGCTAGTTTGGGGCGCATTCAGTACTTC
d_call: .; j_call: TRBJ1-2; v_call: TRBV7-8; clone_size: .; cdr3_aa: CASSRAGGGQGDGYTF; cdr3_nt: TGTGCCAGCAGCCGAGCCGGGGGGGGGCAGGGCGACGGCTACACCTTC
d_call: .; j_call: TRBJ1-2; v_call: TRBV6-1; clone_size: .; cdr3_aa: CASSEVYGAGYTF; cdr3_nt: TGTGCCAGCAGTGAAGTCTACGGCGCTGGCTACACCTTC
d_call: .; j_call: TRBJ2-1; v_call: TRBV21-1; clone_size: .; cdr3_aa: CATGLSYNEQFF; cdr3_nt: TGTGCCACCGGATTATCCTACAATGAGCAGTTCTTC
d_call: .; j_call: TRBJ1-1; v_call: TRBV3-1/TRBV3-2; clone_size: .; cdr3_aa: CASSQDIGGGTEAFF; cdr3_nt: TGTGCCAGCAGCCAAGACATTGGAGGGGGGACTGAAGCTTTCTTT
d_call: TRBD1; j_call: TRBJ2-1; v_call: TRBV5-5; clone_size: .; cdr3_aa: CASSLLPGQANEQFF; cdr3_nt: TGTGCCAGCAGCTTACTGCCCGGACAGGCCAATGAGCAGTTCTTC
d_call: TRBD2; j_call: TRBJ2-7; v_call: TRBV7-9; clone_size: .; cdr3_aa: CASSPSGRAYEQYF; cdr3_nt: TGTGCCAGCAGCCCTAGCGGGAGAGCCTACGAGCAGTACTTC
d_call: TRBD1; j_call: TRBJ1-2; v_call: TRBV28; clone_size: .; cdr3_aa: CASSFRQGRYTF; cdr3_nt: TGTGCCAGCAGTTTCCGACAGGGACGCTACACCTTC
d_call: TRBD2; j_call: TRBJ2-5; v_call: TRBV5-6; clone_size: .; cdr3_aa: CATTLLAVGMETQYF; cdr3_nt: TGTGCCACCACCTTACTAGCGGTGGGGATGGAGACCCAGTACTTC
d_call: .; j_call: TRBJ2-1; v_call: TRBV7-9; clone_size: .; cdr3_aa: CASSSRVRSSYNEQFF; cdr3_nt: TGTGCCAGCAGCTCTCGTGTCAGGAGCTCCTACAATGAGCAGTTCTTC
d_call: .; j_call: TRBJ2-1; v_call: TRBV12-1; clone_size: once; cdr3_aa: CAGPQAGGGSSYNEQFF; cdr3_nt: TGTGCCGGTCCCCAGGCGGGAGGAGGGAGCTCCTACAATGAGCAGTTCTTC
d_call: .; j_call: TRBJ2-3; v_call: TRBV5-1; clone_size: .; cdr3_aa: CASSFTSGYPTDTQYF; cdr3_nt: TGCGCCAGCAGCTTTACTTCAGGGTATCCGACAGATACGCAGTATTTT
d_call: .; j_call: TRBJ2-3; v_call: TRBV6-5; clone_size: .; cdr3_aa: CASSWSGGTPTDTQYF; cdr3_nt: TGTGCCAGCAGTTGGTCAGGGGGGACCCCAACAGATACGCAGTATTTT
d_call: TRBD2; j_call: TRBJ2-1; v_call: TRBV5-1; clone_size: .; cdr3_aa: CASSLGPRSSLAVYNEQFF; cdr3_nt: TGCGCCAGCAGCTTGGGACCGAGATCCTCACTAGCGGTGTACAATGAGCAGTTCTTC
d_call: .; j_call: TRBJ2-3; v_call: TRBV28; clone_size: .; cdr3_aa: CASSPVSPDTQYF; cdr3_nt: TGTGCCAGCAGTCCTGTAAGCCCTGATACGCAGTATTTT
d_call: .; j_call: TRBJ2-1; v_call: TRBV19; clone_size: .; cdr3_aa: CASSSLDLTRSSYNEQFF; cdr3_nt: TGTGCCAGTAGTTCGCTAGATCTTACTCGGAGCTCCTACAATGAGCAGTTCTTC
d_call: .; j_call: TRBJ1-1; v_call: TRBV2; clone_size: .; cdr3_aa: CASSSQGNTEAFF; cdr3_nt: TGTGCCAGCAGTTCACAGGGGAACACTGAAGCTTTCTTT
d_call: .; j_call: TRBJ2-7; v_call: TRBV12-3/TRBV12-4; clone_size: .; cdr3_aa: CASSLRNEQYF; cdr3_nt: TGTGCCAGCAGTCTTAGGAACGAGCAGTACTTC
d_call: .; j_call: TRBJ2-1; v_call: TRBV7-8; clone_size: .; cdr3_aa: CASSLWRVSSYNEQFF; cdr3_nt: TGTGCCAGCAGCTTATGGAGGGTGAGCTCCTACAATGAGCAGTTCTTC
d_call: .; j_call: TRBJ1-6; v_call: TRBV12-3/TRBV12-4; clone_size: .; cdr3_aa: CASSALGNSPLHF; cdr3_nt: TGTGCCAGCAGTGCTTTGGGTAATTCACCCCTCCACTTT